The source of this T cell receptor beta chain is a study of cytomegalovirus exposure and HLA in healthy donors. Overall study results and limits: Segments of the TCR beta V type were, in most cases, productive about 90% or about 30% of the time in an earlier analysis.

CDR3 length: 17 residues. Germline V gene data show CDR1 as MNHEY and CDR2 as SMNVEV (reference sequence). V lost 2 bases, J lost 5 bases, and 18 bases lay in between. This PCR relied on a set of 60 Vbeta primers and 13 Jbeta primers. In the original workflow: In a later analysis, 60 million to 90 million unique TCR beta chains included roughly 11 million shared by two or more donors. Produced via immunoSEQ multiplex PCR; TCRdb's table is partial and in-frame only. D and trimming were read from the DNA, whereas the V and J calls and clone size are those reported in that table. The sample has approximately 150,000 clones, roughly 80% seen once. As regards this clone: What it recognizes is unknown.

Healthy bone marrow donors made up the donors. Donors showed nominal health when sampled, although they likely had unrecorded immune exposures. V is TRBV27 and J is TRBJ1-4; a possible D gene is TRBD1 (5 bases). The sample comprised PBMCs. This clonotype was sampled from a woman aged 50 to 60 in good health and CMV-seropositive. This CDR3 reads CASSLRQGTGLNEKLFF. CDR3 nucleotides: TGTGCCAGCAGTTTACGGCAGGGTACAGGCCTAAATGAAAAACTGTTTTTT.